This TCR beta chain came from a study of blood T cell repertoires in COVID-19. The wider study: Both acute and convalescent COVID-19 samples were obtained from the United States, Italy and Spain.

The V and J ends lost 0 bases and 8 bases, in that order; junction bases with no gene match: 5. CDR1 is SGHTA and CDR2 is FQGNSA in the germline V gene. CDR3 length: 14 amino acids. In the study's own analysis: Estimated nucleated cell counts came from reference gene primer amplification. The method was immunoSEQ multiplex PCR; TCRdb's version includes in-frame clones alone and lacks a portion of them. V, J and clone size were drawn from that table, and D and trimming were deduced from the DNA. The sample consists of roughly 20,000 clones, 85% to 95% of them appearing once. The sequenced material came from peripheral blood. The J gene is TRBJ1-2, the V gene TRBV7-2, with TRBD1 matching 8 bases. The receptor was derived from a human donor in a cohort sampled during active COVID-19. DNA of the CDR3: TGTGCCAGCAGCTTAGCGACAGGGGATAACGGCTACACCTTC. Amino acids: CASSLATGDNGYTF.